The clone carrying this TCR beta chain has more than one count but fewer than ten. The antigen remains unidentified. One entry per CDR3 protein results from TCRdb running MiXCR on the 5' RACE reads. The sample includes about 340,000 distinct CDR3 sequences, approximately 4.2% of them seen just once. Trimming left V 4 bases short and J 4 bases short, with 8 bases between. The germline V gene encodes CDR1 LGHDT and CDR2 YNNKEL (reference sequence). The CDR3 consists of 12 residues. These data originate in a study of T cells after yellow fever vaccination. Overall study results and limits: Peaking faster, on day 5 versus 15, the secondary response was nonetheless weaker. Abundant bulk-population clonotypes could contaminate the FACS-sorted repertoires.

The rearrangement joins TRBV3-1 to TRBJ2-7; no definite D call. Material: PBMCs, obtained 5 days after the yellow fever booster vaccination. The clonotype comes from a man aged 18-30 years who received the YFV17D yellow fever vaccine. CDR3 region: CASSLSWYEQYF. The CDR3 bases are TGTGCCAGCAGCCTGTCGTGGTACGAGCAGTACTTC.